Below, one TCR beta chain is given with its context. The data were taken from a study of T cell responses to AZD1222 COVID-19 vaccine. There are 16 residues in the CDR3. The germline gives CDR1 SGHNT, CDR2 YYREEE (reference sequence). J gave up 6 bases and V 4 bases, and 12 bases lay outside the gene matches. The table came from immunoSEQ multiplex PCR; TCRdb's copy has only in-frame clones and leaves some out. The repertoire has 100,000 or so clones, approximately 90% of them found once; the top ten carry over 8%. The chain carries TRBV5-4 and TRBJ2-1; 8 positions match TRBD2. The receptor was isolated from an adult in good health. The source material was peripheral blood, sampled on day 0 of AZD1222 vaccination. CDR3 sequence reads: CASSRVRGGLGNEQFF. The CDR3 DNA reads TGTGCCAGCAGCCGCGTTAGGGGGGGACTAGGCAATGAGCAGTTCTTC.